This TCR beta chain originates from a study of Graves' ophthalmopathy and Graves' hyperthyroidism. Someone took the PBMCs out of less than 11 ml of fresh peripheral blood. RNA transcripts served as template for amplifying TCR beta CDR3 sequences. In the first round, RT-PCR was carried out with HTBI primers, and a multiplex PCR formed the second round. TCRdb processed the multiplex PCR reads anew with MiXCR; each CDR3 protein has one entry. The data show about 380,000 distinct CDR3 sequences, 15% seen once. This clonotype was seen ten or more times. V was shortened by 1 base and J by 5 bases, with 20 bases between the two germline ends. The CDR3 spans 17 residues.

The chain carries TRBV12-3 or TRBV12-4 and TRBJ1-2; D is uncertain. The receptor was isolated from a woman aged 18 to 35 with stable Graves' hyperthyroidism. Source material: peripheral blood. The CDR3 nucleotides are TGTGCCAGCAGTTTAGATTTTGCCTACAGATCGCCGTATGGCTACACCTTC. Translating gives CASSLDFAYRSPYGYTF.